The 24 T cell receptor beta chains in this list originate from one sample, sequenced in a study of blood T cell repertoires in COVID-19. Assay used: immunoSEQ multiplex PCR; TCRdb lists only in-frame clones, some missing. This sample carries about 150,000 clones, 83% of them seen once, and the ten largest clones take roughly an eighth. The material sequenced was peripheral blood. These receptors were collected from a woman aged 55-70 years with COVID-19, enrolled during active disease.

This chain connects TRBV20-1 to TRBJ1-3; TRBD1 is a possible D gene (5 bases). The CDR3 extends over 14 amino acids. Germline V gives CDR1 DFQATT, CDR2 SNEGSKA (reference sequence). Trimming pared 3 bases from V and 4 bases from J, leaving 13 bases between. This CDR3 reads CSASEGSTGNTIYF. The CDR3 DNA reads TGCAGTGCTAGTGAGGGGAGTACGGGAAACACCATATATTTT.

The V and J genes are TRBV5-5 and TRBJ1-1, with a weak D call TRBD1 (5 bases). The CDR3 is 13 residues long. Trimming took off 0 bases at V and 7 bases at J, with 10 bases between the two ends. CDR1 and CDR2 from the germline V gene are SGHKS and YYEKEE (reference sequence). The CDR3 is CASSLVQGLEAFF. As DNA, the CDR3 is TGTGCCAGCAGCTTGGTCCAGGGACTTGAAGCTTTCTTT.

The chain employs TRBV18 and TRBJ1-2, with D uncertain. The CDR3 extends over 15 amino acids. V shed 2 bases and J shed 5 bases, with 15 bases lying between them. Per the germline V gene, CDR1 is KGHSH and CDR2 is LQKENI. The CDR3 here is CASSPERQQVYGYTF. CDR3 in DNA: TGTGCCAGCTCACCAGAACGACAACAAGTATATGGCTACACCTTC.

This chain connects TRBV7-3 to TRBJ2-2; TRBD1 matches 8 bases. The CDR3 extends over 15 amino acids. The trim removed 2 bases at V and 7 bases at J, leaving 6 bases unmatched. Germline V gives CDR1 SGHTA, CDR2 FQGTGA. The CDR3: CASSLHGQGRGELFF. CDR3 bases: TGTGCCAGCAGCTTACATGGACAGGGACGCGGGGAGCTGTTTTTT.

In its sample, this clone was seen once. The chain recombines TRBV5-1 with TRBJ2-1; tentative D call: TRBD1 (5 bases). Looked up from germline, CDR1 is SGHRS and CDR2 is YFSETQ. V was pared by 4 bases and J by 4 bases, with 18 bases between. The CDR3 runs to 16 residues. CDR3 residues: CASSPEIRGPYNEQFF. The CDR3 DNA reads as TGCGCCAGCAGCCCGGAGATAAGGGGCCCTTACAATGAGCAGTTCTTC.

This chain joins TRBV18 and TRBJ1-2; D is unresolved. The CDR3 extends over 14 amino acids. The germline CDR1 and CDR2 sequences are KGHSH and LQKENI. Between the trimmed V and J ends, which lost 3 bases and 0 bases, there was a span of 8 bases. The chain's CDR3 is CASSPGSPNYGYTF. Written as DNA, the CDR3 is TGTGCCAGCTCACCGGGGAGTCCTAACTATGGCTACACCTTC. Supplemented by reference TRBV18 and TRBJ1-2, the full variable domain reads NAGVMQNPRHLVRRRGQEARLRCSPMKGHSHVYWYRQLPEEGLKFMVYLQKENIIDESGMPKERFSAEFPKEGPSILRIQQVVRGDSAAYFCASSPGSPNYGYTFGSGTRLTVV.

This chain joins TRBV6-6 and TRBJ1-1; 8 bases fit TRBD1. Germline V gives CDR1 MNHNY, CDR2 SVGAGI (reference sequence). V lost 6 bases and J lost 0; bases outside the gene matches: 9. This CDR3 is built from 16 residues. The CDR3 DNA reads TGTGCCAGCAGCTTGGGACAGGTTCTGATGAACACTGAAGCTTTCTTT. It specifies CASSLGQVLMNTEAFF.

This clone turned up a few times. This chain uses TRBV4-2 with TRBJ2-3; 11 nucleotides line up with TRBD2. V lost 0 bases and J lost 1; bases outside the gene matches: 6. The germline V gene encodes CDR1 LGHNA and CDR2 YNFKEQ. There are 18 residues in the CDR3. In DNA form, the CDR3 reads TGTGCCAGCAGCCAAGATCTAGAACTAGCGGGAGGCACAGATACGCAGTATTTT. Its translation: CASSQDLELAGGTDTQYF.

The chain couples TRBV29-1 to TRBJ1-1; a weak D match, TRBD1 (6 bases). The V gene's germline CDR1 is SQVTM and CDR2 ANQGSEA. V lost 3 bases and J 4 bases, leaving 15 bases between the germline ends. The CDR3 contains 14 residues. The DNA of the CDR3 is TGCAGCGTTGATACGCCAGGGGAAGTCACTGAAGCTTTCTTT. The encoded protein is CSVDTPGEVTEAFF.

J is TRBJ1-6 and V is TRBV9, with 8 bases fitting TRBD1. Germline values: CDR1 SGDLS, CDR2 YYNGEE. The CDR3 has 15 residues. The junction had 7 bases not matched to a gene; V was cut back by 6 bases and J by 5 bases. CDR3 residues: CASNLQGADNSPLHF. CDR3 nucleotides: TGTGCCAGCAACCTGCAGGGGGCCGATAATTCACCCCTCCACTTT.

The V call is TRBV25-1, the J call TRBJ2-1; D might be TRBD1 (6 bases). Per the germline V gene, CDR1 is MGHDK and CDR2 is SYGVNS. The V end was cut by 6 bases, the J end by 6 bases, with 24 bases between. The CDR3 covers 17 residues. The chain's CDR3 is CASSPSKPGQQGNEQFF. The CDR3 nucleotides are TGTGCCAGCAGCCCTTCTAAGCCGGGACAACAGGGCAATGAGCAGTTCTTC.

This clone showed up just once. V and J are TRBV14 and TRBJ2-2; D perhaps matches TRBD2 (6 bases). The germline V gene has CDR1 SGHDN and CDR2 FVKESK. Trimming stripped 1 base from V and 5 bases from J, with 11 bases between. The CDR3 loop spans 15 amino acids. CDR3 nucleotide sequence: TGTGCCAGCAGCCAAGCGGAGGGAAAAACCGGGGAGCTGTTTTTT. Protein: CASSQAEGKTGELFF.

CDR3 nucleotide sequence: TGTGCCTGGAGACCACAGGGGGTAGGCGGCTACACCTTC. As protein: CAWRPQGVGGYTF. The chain recombines TRBV30 with TRBJ1-2; TRBD1 matches 8 bases. The V gene's germline CDR1 is GTSNPN and CDR2 SVGIG (reference sequence). The CDR3 runs 13 residues. V dropped 3 bases and J dropped 8; count of bases not matched to a gene: 8.

V usage is TRBV4-1 and J usage is TRBJ1-5; 9 nucleotides match TRBD1. J gave up 0 bases and V 4 bases, and 4 bases lay outside the gene matches. The CDR3 runs to 16 residues. Germline CDR1 and CDR2: MGHRA and YSYEKL. The CDR3 DNA is TGCGCCAGCAGCCGGACAGGGGAAAATAGCAATCAGCCCCAGCATTTT. It yields the protein CASSRTGENSNQPQHF.

V usage is TRBV18 and J usage is TRBJ1-2; 7 positions agree with TRBD1. Germline V gene data show CDR1 as KGHSH and CDR2 as LQKENI. There are 13 residues in the CDR3. Losses at the gene ends were 2 bases for V and 6 bases for J; bases not matched to a gene: 3. The DNA of the CDR3 is TGTGCCAGCTCACCAAAGGGGGCGAATGGCTACACCTTC. Its translation is CASSPKGANGYTF.

V is TRBV7-8 and J is TRBJ2-2; tentative D call: TRBD2 (6 bases). V was cut by 4 bases and J by 6 bases, with 12 bases left in between. The CDR3 is 14 residues long. Germline V gene lookup returns CDR1 SGHVS and CDR2 FQNEAQ. Written as DNA, the CDR3 is TGTGCCAGCAGCTCGGACGGAGGGGCCGGGGAGCTGTTTTTT. Its translation is CASSSDGGAGELFF.

In DNA, the CDR3 is TGTGCCACCAGTGAAGGACCCACAGGGTGGAGCAATGAGCAGTTCTTC. This gives the protein CATSEGPTGWSNEQFF. This sequence joins TRBV24-1 and TRBJ2-1, with a tentative D call TRBD1 (6 bases). The CDR3 is 16 residues long. With 4 bases removed from V and 6 bases from J, the gap between germline ends came to 18 bases. CDR1 KGHDR and CDR2 SFDVKD come from the germline V gene.

This clone occurred a few times. The V and J genes are TRBV3-1 (or the pseudogene TRBV3-2) and TRBJ1-2, with no clear D. The CDR3 length is 14 residues. The V gene lost 1 base and the J gene lost 4 bases, with 10 bases spanning the gap. From germline, CDR1 is LGHDT and CDR2 YNNKEL (reference sequence). CDR3: CASSQGRGSYGYTF. For the CDR3, the DNA is TGTGCCAGCAGCCAAGGTCGAGGGTCCTATGGCTACACCTTC.

The chain combines TRBV6-4 with TRBJ2-2, with D tentatively TRBD2 (6 bases). The V end was cut by 6 bases, the J end by 7 bases, with 15 bases between. Germline CDR1 reads MRHNA; CDR2 reads SNTAGT. The CDR3 contains 14 residues. CDR3 DNA sequence: TGTGCCAGCAGCGCCGGGACTCACGGCGGGGAGCTGTTTTTT. This encodes CASSAGTHGGELFF.

The rearrangement uses TRBV18 and TRBJ2-1, with D tentatively TRBD1 (6 bases). The CDR3 extends over 13 amino acids. Germline CDR1 KGHSH, CDR2 LQKENI. Trimming cost V 4 bases and J 7 bases, with 11 bases left between them. The CDR3 reads CASSQGVGNEQFF. The CDR3 nucleotides are TGTGCCAGCTCACAGGGGGTCGGGAATGAGCAGTTCTTC. Variable domain in full (rest from reference TRBV18 and TRBJ2-1): NAGVMQNPRHLVRRRGQEARLRCSPMKGHSHVYWYRQLPEEGLKFMVYLQKENIIDESGMPKERFSAEFPKEGPSILRIQQVVRGDSAAYFCASSQGVGNEQFFGPGTRLTVL.

V usage is TRBV3-1 (or the pseudogene TRBV3-2) and J usage is TRBJ2-2, with a tentative D call TRBD2 (7 bases). The CDR3 loop spans 18 amino acids. Germline loops: CDR1 LGHDT, CDR2 YNNKEL (reference sequence). The V end lost 0 bases, the J end lost 6 bases, and 20 bases lay between the germline ends. CDR3 sequence: CASSQEYSRGGAAGELFF. The DNA of the CDR3 is TGTGCCAGCAGCCAAGAGTATAGTAGGGGGGGCGCGGCCGGGGAGCTGTTTTTT.

CDR3: CASSHTGTGADTQYF. For the CDR3, the DNA is TGCGCCAGCAGCCACACCGGGACAGGGGCAGATACGCAGTATTTT. The rearrangement joins TRBV4-1 to TRBJ2-3, with TRBD1 identical over 10 bases. The CDR3 contains 15 residues. Per germline, CDR1 MGHRA and CDR2 YSYEKL. The V segment lost 3 bases and the J segment 4 bases; nucleotides outside the gene matches: 4.

This clone was counted only a few times. The chain employs TRBV9 and TRBJ2-1; tentatively, D is TRBD2 (6 bases). From germline, CDR1 is SGDLS and CDR2 YYNGEE. There are 16 residues in the CDR3. V was clipped by 0 bases and J by 0 bases, with 10 bases between them. This CDR3 is CASSVGRDSSYNEQFF. CDR3 in DNA: TGTGCCAGCAGCGTAGGGAGGGATAGCTCCTACAATGAGCAGTTCTTC.

The V gene is TRBV7-2, the J gene TRBJ2-7; 7 bases map to TRBD1. Trimming removed 4 bases from V and 2 bases from J; junction bases left unmatched: 5. Germline loops: CDR1 SGHTA, CDR2 FQGNSA. The CDR3 totals 14 residues. CDR3 coding DNA: TGTGCCAGCAGCTCACGGGACAGCACCTACGAGCAGTACTTC. Translated, it gives CASSSRDSTYEQYF.